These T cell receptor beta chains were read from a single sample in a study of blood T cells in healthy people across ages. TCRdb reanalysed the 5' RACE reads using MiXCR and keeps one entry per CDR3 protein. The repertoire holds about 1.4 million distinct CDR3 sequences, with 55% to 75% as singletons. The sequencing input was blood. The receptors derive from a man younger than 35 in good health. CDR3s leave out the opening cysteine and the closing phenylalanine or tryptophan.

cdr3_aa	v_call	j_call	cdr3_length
SATILGTLQETQY	TRBV20-1	TRBJ2-5	13
ASSSGQGTGYT	TRBV11-2	TRBJ1-2	11
ASSLEANQPQH	TRBV12-3/TRBV12-4	TRBJ1-5	11
ASSIRLDLHQETQY	TRBV5-1	TRBJ2-5	14
ASSAPLNGGTEAF	TRBV13	TRBJ1-1	13
ASSQEAVKGVYSYEQY	TRBV4-1	TRBJ2-7	16
ASSFDSPNYGYT	TRBV7-8	TRBJ1-2	12
ASRPMLGQWEF	TRBV12-3/TRBV12-4	TRBJ2-1	11
ASSDRGLEF	TRBV2	TRBJ2-1	9
ATTLGNEQY	TRBV5-1	TRBJ2-5	9
SAPTGSSYEQY	TRBV20-1	TRBJ2-7	11
ASSLNHPYYEQY	TRBV27	TRBJ2-7	12
SARDIRDYEQY	TRBV20-1	NA	11
ASSLISGGVGEQF	TRBV28	TRBJ2-1	13
ASTQLGGNYGYT	TRBV27	TRBJ1-2	12
ASGTLGRVGETQY	TRBV12-3/TRBV12-4	NA	13
ASSHSGGSTDTQY	TRBV6-5	TRBJ2-3	13
ASSLSWDTPQF	TRBV27	TRBJ2-1	11
ASSPQGAQGGYT	TRBV18	TRBJ1-2	12
ASSYYLYRNTEAF	TRBV6-6	TRBJ1-1	13
ASGPPNNQPQH	TRBV12-3/TRBV12-4	TRBJ1-5	11
ASSLGSDTDTQY	TRBV7-9	TRBJ2-3	12
SVEGGAGTFYEQY	TRBV29-1	TRBJ2-7	13
ASGPPPSSGANVLT	TRBV7-9	TRBJ2-6	14
ASSLETSGRFYEQY	TRBV5-6	TRBJ2-7	14
ASSALLAGGHEQF	TRBV9	TRBJ2-1	13
ASSLTDRNYEQY	TRBV6-5	TRBJ2-7	12
ASSLSFGPSTYEQY	TRBV7-9	TRBJ2-7	14
ASSLEALLYNEQF	TRBV11-2	TRBJ2-1	13